A single sample gave rise to the 15 T cell receptor beta chains below, sequenced in a study of T cell repertoires in cytomegalovirus infection. TCRdb re-called the reads through MiXCR, storing one row per CDR3 protein. This table holds about 740,000 distinct CDR3 sequences, roughly a third found once. Source material: PBMCs. Receptors originate from a human donor in good health (CMV status not recorded). Some clones in this sample may be carry-over from other donors' samples.

This clonotype was found a few times. The gene calls are TRBV28 and TRBJ2-5; D may match TRBD1 or TRBD2 (6 bases each). Trimming removed 6 bases from V and 5 bases from J, with 22 bases in between. This CDR3 has 16 amino acids. CDR1 and CDR2 (germline): MDHEN, SYDVKM. The CDR3: CASSPRGLDLRETQYF. For the CDR3, the DNA is TGTGCCAGCAGCCCCCGGGGGCTAGACCTCCGTGAGACCCAGTACTTC.

A few counts support this clonotype. V and J are TRBV7-8 and TRBJ1-2; D is unclear. The CDR3 has 15 amino acids. V dropped 5 bases and J dropped 4 bases, with 17 bases sitting between them. Germline V gene sequence: CDR1 SGHVS, CDR2 FQNEAQ. This chain's CDR3 is CASSPRGRTFYGYTF. In DNA form, the CDR3 reads TGTGCCAGCAGCCCCCGAGGCCGGACCTTCTATGGCTACACCTTC.

This clonotype was seen a handful of times. The V gene is TRBV6-1, the J gene TRBJ2-3, with 8 bases fitting TRBD1. Germline assignment: CDR1 MNHNS and CDR2 SASEGT. The V gene end was trimmed by 6 bases and the J gene end by 1 base; junction bases not matched to a gene: 12. The CDR3 contains 17 residues. CDR3 sequence reads: CASRHFNKDRGTDTQYF. The CDR3, as DNA: TGTGCCAGCAGGCACTTTAATAAGGACAGGGGCACAGATACGCAGTATTTT.

This rearrangement joins TRBV5-4 to TRBJ1-2, with 9 bases identical to TRBD1. The trim removed 8 bases at V and 6 bases at J, leaving 14 bases unmatched. The CDR3 spans 15 residues. Germline-derived CDR1 and CDR2 are SGHNT and YYREEE (reference sequence). Here the CDR3 DNA reads TGTGCCAGGAGACTTTGGGCGGACAGGGGCGATGGCTACACCTTC. Protein product: CARRLWADRGDGYTF.

V usage is TRBV2 and J usage is TRBJ2-7, with 12 nucleotides matching TRBD2. V shed 4 bases, J shed 6 bases, and the junction held 7 bases outside the gene matches. Germline-derived CDR1 and CDR2 are SNHLY and FYNNEI. The CDR3 totals 15 residues. The CDR3 reads CASSGLAGATFEQYF. The DNA of the CDR3 is TGTGCCAGCAGTGGACTAGCGGGGGCCACTTTCGAGCAGTACTTC.

This clonotype has only a few counts. DNA for the CDR3: TGTGCCAGCAGCCGAACCGGGACAGTTAATTACGAGCAGTACTTC. This codes for CASSRTGTVNYEQYF. The chain couples TRBV6-5 to TRBJ2-7; 7 bases line up with TRBD1. This CDR3 is built from 15 residues. The V segment lost 6 bases and the J segment 4 bases; nucleotides outside the gene matches: 12. The germline V gene encodes CDR1 MNHEY and CDR2 SVGAGI.

This clonotype was found once. The J gene is TRBJ1-1, the V gene TRBV7-4; D uncertain. This CDR3 region has 11 residues. V was shortened by 6 bases and J by 8 bases, with 10 bases between the two germline ends. Germline V lookup: CDR1 SGHVT, CDR2 SQSDAQ. DNA of the CDR3: TGTGCCAGCAGGACCCAGTCAGAAGCTTTCTTT. As protein: CASRTQSEAFF.

The genes are TRBV5-6 and TRBJ2-1; 13 bases line up with TRBD2. The CDR3 covers 16 residues. Germline CDR1 SGHDT, CDR2 YYEEEE. J gave up 9 bases and V 2 bases, and 8 bases lay outside the gene matches. The CDR3 loop is CASSLTSGGAKAEQFF. DNA of the CDR3: TGTGCCAGCAGCTTAACTAGCGGGGGGGCCAAAGCTGAGCAGTTCTTC.

In its sample, this clonotype was seen a few times. The chain couples TRBV7-3 to TRBJ2-5, with D maybe TRBD2 (6 bases). The CDR3 loop spans 16 amino acids. Trimming left V 3 bases short and J 3 bases short, with 17 bases between. Germline V lookup: CDR1 SGHTA, CDR2 FQGTGA. The CDR3 DNA reads TGTGCCAGCAGCTTGAGGACTACGAGAGAGAAAGAGACCCAGTACTTC. Translated, it gives CASSLRTTREKETQYF.

The rearrangement links TRBV19 to TRBJ1-1; tentative D call: TRBD1 (5 bases). Germline values: CDR1 LNHDA, CDR2 SQIVND (reference sequence). This CDR3 contains 13 residues. Trimming removed 7 bases at V and 4 bases at J, with 13 bases between. The CDR3 loop reads CASTLWGGTEAFF. Here the CDR3 DNA reads TGTGCCAGTACCCTATGGGGCGGCACTGAAGCTTTCTTT.

The rearrangement uses TRBV28 and TRBJ1-2; possibly TRBD1 for D (5 bases). Germline CDR1 MDHEN, CDR2 SYDVKM. Trimming removed 3 bases from V and 1 base from J, with 12 bases in between. This CDR3 region has 15 residues. The CDR3 DNA sequence: TGTGCCAGCAGTTTGGGGGGGGAGATTAACTATGGCTACACCTTC. It is translated as CASSLGGEINYGYTF.

The CDR3 DNA follows: TGTGCCACCCGGGGGGACTCGGACACTGAAGCTTTCTTT. Its translation: CATRGDSDTEAFF. The chain uses TRBV27 and TRBJ1-1, with TRBD1 as a possible D gene (5 bases). V was pared by 10 bases and J by 3 bases, with 15 bases between. CDR1 is MNHEY and CDR2 is SMNVEV in the germline V gene (reference sequence). The CDR3 extends over 13 amino acids.

This clonotype was seen ten or more times. This sequence joins TRBV7-9 and TRBJ2-3; D unresolved. The CDR3 consists of 15 residues. V dropped 4 bases and J dropped 0 bases, with 11 bases sitting between them. Germline V CDR1 and CDR2: SEHNR, FQNEAQ (reference sequence). CDR3 loop: CASSSPGDSTDTQYF. The CDR3 region has the DNA TGTGCCAGCAGCTCCCCGGGCGACAGCACAGATACGCAGTATTTT. Together with reference TRBV7-9 and TRBJ2-3, the CDR3 gives the full variable domain: DTGVSQNPRHKITKRGQNVTFRCDPISEHNRLYWYRQTLGQGPEFLTYFQNEAQLEKSRLLSDRFSAERPKGSFSTLEIQRTEQGDSAMYLCASSSPGDSTDTQYFGPGTRLTVL.

DNA for the CDR3: TGTGCCAGCAGCCCCGGGCCACTCGATGAGCAGTTCTTC. Amino acids: CASSPGPLDEQFF. The V and J genes are TRBV7-2 and TRBJ2-1; D uncertain. Germline V CDR1 and CDR2: SGHTA, FQGNSA. The CDR3 sequence is 13 residues long. Trimming pared 5 bases from V and 8 bases from J, leaving 13 bases between.

This clonotype has at least ten counts. The gene calls are TRBV4-1 and TRBJ1-6; D unclear. Trimming cost V 0 bases and J 6 bases, with 6 bases left between them. The CDR3 has 14 amino acids. Germline V gene data show CDR1 as MGHRA and CDR2 as YSYEKL. Here the CDR3 reads CASSQDKANSPLHF. The CDR3, as DNA: TGCGCCAGCAGCCAAGATAAGGCTAATTCACCCCTCCACTTT.